The 32 T cell receptor beta chains reported below all come from one sample, sequenced in a study of blood T cells in healthy people across ages. A second PCR of about 7 to 11 cycles used a sample-barcoded 5' primer and a J-beta primer mix. TCRdb fed the 5' RACE reads into MiXCR, producing one record per CDR3 protein. This table has some 760,000 distinct CDR3 sequences, approximately 25% appearing once. These data are also associated with another study on T cells of mothers and their children.

The sequenced sample was blood. Receptor source: a boy aged 5 to 17 in good health.

This chain connects TRBV5-6 to TRBJ2-7, with D possibly matching TRBD2 (6 bases). Germline values: CDR1 SGHDT, CDR2 YYEEEE. This CDR3 has 14 residues. Trimming took off 4 bases at V and 2 bases at J, with 13 bases between the two ends. CDR3 bases: TGTGCCAGCAGCCATACGGGACTCCCCTACGAGCAGTACTTC. Residues: CASSHTGLPYEQYF.

On this clonotype itself: Compared with germline, one end of the junction differs, possibly owing to a read error. The chain carries TRBV28 and TRBJ1-6; D ambiguous. Germline V CDR1 and CDR2: MDHEN, SYDVKM. There are 13 residues in the CDR3. The CDR3 reads CASIPLLGSPLHF. In DNA form, the CDR3 reads TGCGCCAGCATCCCCCTACTGGGTTCACCCCTCCACTTT.

The chain uses TRBV29-1 and TRBJ2-5; maybe TRBD1 (5 bases). The end of the DNA is better explained by TRBJ2-7, so the J call may be wrong. The CDR3 extends over 12 amino acids. CDR1 SQVTM and CDR2 ANQGSEA come from the germline V gene. For the CDR3, the DNA is TGCAGCGTCGCGCTTCTAGGGGACGAGCAGTACTTC. Its protein is CSVALLGDEQYF.

The V and J genes are TRBV28 and TRBJ2-7, with 7 bases fitting TRBD2. The CDR3 has 13 amino acids. Germline V lookup: CDR1 MDHEN, CDR2 SYDVKM. The V and J ends lost 8 bases and 2 bases, in that order; junction bases with no gene match: 6. CDR3 DNA: TGTGCCAGCGGCGCTAGCGGAACCTACGAGCAGTACTTC. Translated: CASGASGTYEQYF.

V gene TRBV5-1 combines with J gene TRBJ2-1; 10 bases line up with TRBD1. The germline V gene has CDR1 SGHRS and CDR2 YFSETQ. The V segment lost 1 base and the J segment 8 bases; nucleotides outside the gene matches: 3. CDR3 length: 14 amino acids. DNA of the CDR3: TGCGCCAGCAGCTTGTGGGACAGGGGCGATGAGCAGTTCTTC. Translating it yields CASSLWDRGDEQFF.

This clonotype was observed a few times. The chain combines TRBV27 with TRBJ1-5; D may be TRBD1 (6 bases). Trimming shortened V by 7 bases and J by 2 bases, and 12 bases separated the two germline ends. The CDR3 totals 14 residues. Germline CDR1 and CDR2: MNHEY and SMNVEV (reference sequence). The CDR3 protein is CASKMDSGNQPQHF. The CDR3 DNA follows: TGTGCCAGCAAAATGGACAGCGGCAATCAGCCCCAGCATTTT.

This clonotype appeared once. V is TRBV4-1 and J is TRBJ1-5; D unclear. This CDR3 region has 13 residues. V lost 1 base to trimming and J lost 7 bases, with 8 bases between them. Germline loops: CDR1 MGHRA, CDR2 YSYEKL. This CDR3 reads CASSQGREQPQHF. DNA of the CDR3: TGCGCCAGCAGCCAAGGAAGGGAACAGCCCCAGCATTTT.

This clonotype was counted a few times. The chain joins TRBV28 to TRBJ2-5; 8 bases align to TRBD1. The J call may be faulty, since TRBJ2-7 better matches the DNA end. This CDR3 comprises 14 residues. Germline V gene sequence: CDR1 MDHEN, CDR2 SYDVKM. The CDR3 DNA is TGTGCCAGCAGTTTGCAGGGGGCCGTTTACGAGCAGTACTTC. Translation gives CASSLQGAVYEQYF.

Only a few counts were recorded for this clonotype. The chain uses TRBV6-5 and TRBJ2-5; the match to TRBD2 covers 14 bases. With 2 bases clipped from V and 0 bases from J, the junction kept 2 bases outside the gene matches. Germline values: CDR1 MNHEY, CDR2 SVGAGI. The CDR3 has 17 residues. CDR3 protein: CASSYVTSGGDQETQYF. CDR3 DNA sequence: TGTGCCAGCAGTTACGTGACTAGCGGGGGGGACCAAGAGACCCAGTACTTC.

The chain carries TRBV7-9 and TRBJ2-1; 9 positions agree with TRBD2. CDR3 length: 15 amino acids. Germline loops: CDR1 SEHNR, CDR2 FQNEAQ (reference sequence). V lost 3 bases and J lost 5; bases outside the gene matches: 5. The CDR3 DNA reads TGTGCCAGCAGCTTTTTAGCGGGGGAACACAATGAGCAGTTCTTC. It yields the protein CASSFLAGEHNEQFF. Full variable domain (outside the CDR3, taken from reference TRBV7-9 and TRBJ2-1): DTGVSQNPRHKITKRGQNVTFRCDPISEHNRLYWYRQTLGQGPEFLTYFQNEAQLEKSRLLSDRFSAERPKGSFSTLEIQRTEQGDSAMYLCASSFLAGEHNEQFFGPGTRLTVL.

Comments on this clonotype: The junction departs from germline at one end; a sequencing error may be responsible. This chain connects TRBV28 to TRBJ2-5, with D possibly TRBD2 on 6 matching bases. The J call may not be correct, given that the DNA end is closer to TRBJ2-7. Per germline, CDR1 MDHEN and CDR2 SYDVKM. The CDR3 totals 15 residues. The CDR3 is CAGSLLRGSSYEQYF. In DNA, the CDR3 is TGTGCCGGCAGTTTATTGCGGGGCAGCTCCTACGAGCAGTACTTC.

The chain is built from TRBV12-3 or TRBV12-4 and TRBJ2-7; D possibly corresponds to TRBD1 (6 bases). The CDR3 sequence is 13 residues long. V was shortened by 7 bases and J by 0 bases, with 10 bases between the two germline ends. In DNA form, the CDR3 reads TGTGCCAGCACCAGGGACAACTCCTACGAGCAGTACTTC. It encodes CASTRDNSYEQYF.

The sample holds a few counts of this clonotype. The chain couples TRBV7-2 to TRBJ2-5, with 7 nucleotides matching TRBD2. Germline CDR1 and CDR2: SGHTA and FQGNSA. The CDR3 consists of 16 residues. Trimming at V came to 5 bases and at J to 5 bases, leaving 14 bases not matched to a gene. The CDR3 DNA is TGTGCCAGCAGCATCTCAGAGGCCGGGGGGTGGGAGACCCAGTACTTC. Protein: CASSISEAGGWETQYF.

The chain is built from TRBV6-1 and TRBJ2-7; D is unresolved. The length of the CDR3 is 12 residues. V was trimmed by 4 bases and J by 5 bases, leaving 9 bases between them. Germline V lookup: CDR1 MNHNS, CDR2 SASEGT. Here the CDR3 DNA reads TGTGCCAGCAGTGGGTGGGCCGACGAGCAGTACTTC. Translated: CASSGWADEQYF.

The genes are TRBV5-1 and TRBJ2-1; the D gene is possibly TRBD1 (6 bases). The V gene lost 6 bases and the J gene lost 4 bases, with 11 bases spanning the gap. The V gene's germline CDR1 is SGHRS and CDR2 YFSETQ. The CDR3 is 13 residues long. CDR3 amino acids: CASIGTTYNEQFF. The CDR3 DNA sequence: TGCGCCAGCATTGGGACAACTTACAATGAGCAGTTCTTC.

This clonotype was picked up a small number of times. As DNA, the CDR3 is TGTGCCACCAGTGATTCCCGCGGACTAGCCAAAAACATTCAGTACTTC. Protein: CATSDSRGLAKNIQYF. This rearrangement joins TRBV24-1 to TRBJ2-4; maybe TRBD2 (5 bases). Germline lookup yields CDR1 KGHDR and CDR2 SFDVKD. Trimming removed 2 bases from V and 0 bases from J, with 10 bases in between. This CDR3 has 16 residues.

The chain is built from TRBV7-9 and TRBJ2-7, with no clear D. CDR1 is SEHNR and CDR2 is FQNEAQ in the germline V gene (reference sequence). The CDR3 is 12 residues long. Trimming pared 2 bases from V and 5 bases from J, leaving 7 bases between. The CDR3 DNA sequence: TGTGCCAGCAGCTTAATAAACGACGAGCAGTACTTC. Amino acid sequence: CASSLINDEQYF.

The chain links TRBV7-9 to TRBJ1-2; D is unresolved. V was shortened by 5 bases and J by 5 bases, with 12 bases between the two germline ends. There are 13 residues in the CDR3. Looked up from germline, CDR1 is SEHNR and CDR2 is FQNEAQ (reference sequence). CDR3 DNA sequence: TGTGCCAGCAGCCACATGGACCTGTATGGCTACACCTTC. This gives the protein CASSHMDLYGYTF.

The genes are TRBV28 and TRBJ2-7; D not resolved. Germline CDR1 is MDHEN and CDR2 is SYDVKM. The V and J ends lost 3 bases and 0 bases respectively, with 12 bases between them. This CDR3 has 15 residues. DNA of the CDR3: TGTGCCAGCAGTTTTCTAACCAAACGCTCCTACGAGCAGTACTTC. It is translated as CASSFLTKRSYEQYF.

The chain joins TRBV2 to TRBJ2-3, with D possibly being TRBD1 (5 bases). V lost 7 bases, J lost 3 bases, and 11 bases lay in between. The CDR3 runs 13 residues. The germline CDR1 and CDR2 sequences are SNHLY and FYNNEI. This CDR3 is CASKRGETDTQYF. The CDR3, as DNA: TGTGCCAGCAAAAGGGGCGAGACAGATACGCAGTATTTT.

The chain has TRBV7-9 and TRBJ2-7; maybe TRBD2 (5 bases). Trimming stripped 4 bases from V and 5 bases from J, with 9 bases between. The CDR3 has 12 residues. In germline, CDR1 is SEHNR, CDR2 FQNEAQ (reference sequence). CDR3 coding DNA: TGTGCCAGCAGCTCACTAGTCCACGAGCAGTACTTC. This encodes CASSSLVHEQYF.

This chain uses TRBV7-2 with TRBJ2-5; 9 bases match TRBD2. The J call is in doubt because the DNA end fits TRBJ2-7 better. The germline V gene has CDR1 SGHTA and CDR2 FQGNSA. The CDR3 consists of 15 residues. The CDR3 loop reads CASSLSSGIAYEQYF. The CDR3 coding sequence is TGTGCCAGCAGCTTATCTAGCGGGATCGCCTACGAGCAGTACTTC.

Of note for this clonotype: Germline is not matched at one junction end, which may reflect a read error. The gene calls are TRBV29-1 and TRBJ2-2, with 15 positions matching TRBD2. CDR3 size: 17 residues. Per the germline V gene, CDR1 is SQVTM and CDR2 is ANQGSEA. DNA for the CDR3: TGTAGCGTCCGCTCCGGACTAGCGGGAGGGCCCTCCGGGGAGCTGTTTTTT. Its protein product is CSVRSGLAGGPSGELFF.

The table lists this clonotype with a few counts. The rearrangement links TRBV11-2 to TRBJ2-2; D possibly matches TRBD1 or TRBD2 (5 bases each). Trimming cost V 3 bases and J 4 bases, with 12 bases left between them. The germline gives CDR1 SGHAT, CDR2 FQNNGV. The CDR3 extends over 15 amino acids. CDR3: CASSLVSGPTGELFF. The CDR3 coding sequence is TGTGCCAGCAGCTTGGTTTCGGGGCCCACCGGGGAGCTGTTTTTT.

A word on this clonotype: A junction end diverges from the germline sequence, so it may reflect a read error. The chain is built from TRBV11-1 and TRBJ1-5, with unresolved D. Germline V gene sequence: CDR1 SGHAT, CDR2 FQDESV (reference sequence). The CDR3 runs to 11 residues. The CDR3 reads CASRSAEPPHF. The CDR3 nucleotides are TGTGCCAGCAGGTCGGCGGAGCCCCCGCATTTT. The whole variable domain, remainder taken from reference TRBV11-1 and TRBJ1-5, is EAEVAQSPRYKITEKSQAVAFWCDPISGHATLYWYRQILGQGPELLVQFQDESVVDDSQLPKDRFSAERLKGVDSTLKIQPAELGDSAMYLCASRSAEPPHFGDGTRLSIL.

This clonotype was detected many times. The V gene is TRBV29-1, the J gene TRBJ2-5; D is uncertain. The better agreement between TRBJ2-7 and the DNA end casts doubt on the J call. CDR1 and CDR2 from the germline V gene are SQVTM and ANQGSEA. The CDR3 contains 12 residues. The DNA of the CDR3 is TGCAGCGTTCAGGACGGCTCCTACGAGCAGTACTTC. It is translated as CSVQDGSYEQYF.

This clonotype was recorded a few times. The gene calls are TRBV7-3 and TRBJ2-1, with 12 bases identical to TRBD2. V was clipped by 9 bases and J by 7 bases; unmatched bases: 10. Per germline, CDR1 SGHTA and CDR2 FQGTGA. The CDR3 totals 15 residues. CDR3 in amino acids: CARNHGLAGGNEQFF. For the CDR3, the DNA is TGTGCCAGGAACCACGGGCTAGCGGGGGGGAATGAGCAGTTCTTC.

This clonotype was found a few times. The chain is built from TRBV14 and TRBJ2-2, with D perhaps assigned TRBD1 or TRBD2 (6 bases each). V lost 1 base to trimming and J lost 1 base, with 13 bases between them. The CDR3 sequence is 17 residues long. Germline lookup yields CDR1 SGHDN and CDR2 FVKESK. In nucleotides, the CDR3 is TGTGCCAGCAGCCAAGTAGACGGGGGCAAGAACACCGGGGAGCTGTTTTTT. This codes for CASSQVDGGKNTGELFF.

The gene calls are TRBV29-1 and TRBJ2-3; D is unclear. The V end was cut by 0 bases, the J end by 8 bases, with 9 bases between. Germline CDR1 reads SQVTM; CDR2 reads ANQGSEA. The CDR3 runs to 12 residues. The CDR3 sequence: CSVEEGGGTQYF. The CDR3 bases are TGCAGCGTTGAAGAGGGCGGTGGTACGCAGTATTTT.

The chain couples TRBV29-1 to TRBJ2-2; 7 bases agree with TRBD1. V lost 5 bases to trimming and J lost 3 bases; unmatched junction nucleotides: 3. The length of the CDR3 is 13 residues. Germline CDR1 is SQVTM and CDR2 is ANQGSEA. In DNA, the CDR3 is TGCAGCGTTAACAGGGGAGACACCGGGGAGCTGTTTTTT. Amino acid sequence: CSVNRGDTGELFF.

This chain connects TRBV19 to TRBJ1-1; TRBD1 might be the D (5 bases). Germline CDR1 is LNHDA and CDR2 is SQIVND (reference sequence). The CDR3 extends over 14 amino acids. Trimming stripped 8 bases from V and 0 bases from J, with 13 bases between. CDR3 region: CASALGVVNTEAFF. Here the CDR3 DNA reads TGTGCCAGTGCTCTAGGGGTCGTGAACACTGAAGCTTTCTTT.

A few counts support this clonotype. The chain combines TRBV20-1 with TRBJ1-2; perhaps TRBD1 as D (6 bases). Trimming took off 5 bases at V and 8 bases at J, with 15 bases between the two ends. CDR3 size: 12 residues. Germline V lookup: CDR1 DFQATT, CDR2 SNEGSKA (reference sequence). Here the CDR3 reads CSAYTGIGGYTF. Written as DNA, the CDR3 is TGCAGTGCTTACACAGGGATAGGCGGCTACACCTTC.